This T cell receptor (beta chain) was obtained from a study of CD8+CD57+ T cells in acquired aplastic anemia. Across the study: DNA recovered from sorted CD4+ and CD8+ cells had a mean of roughly 3 ug.

Ten or more counts support this clonotype. Profiles of TCR beta VDJ and CDR3 were generated from a genomic DNA template. One entry per CDR3 protein, called by TCRdb with MiXCR from the reads. Of fewer than 250,000 distinct CDR3 sequences listed, under 55% are singletons. All sequencing subjects had displayed CD8+CD57+ cell expansion on flow cytometry. V gave up 6 bases and J gave up 4 bases, with 18 bases separating them. CDR3 length: 15 amino acids. Germline CDR1 and CDR2: MNHNS and SASEGT. This TCR was sampled from a human donor with aplastic anemia. Sequencing input: sorted CD4+, CD8+, or CD8+CD57+ T cells (not recorded which) from PBMCs. This chain connects TRBV6-1 to TRBJ1-1; possible D gene TRBD1, 5 bases. CDR3 DNA sequence: TGTGCCAGCAGCGACCCTGGGGGGAAGAGCACTGAAGCTTTCTTT. It is translated as CASSDPGGKSTEAFF.